This entry lists 30 T cell receptor beta chains sequenced from one sample in a study of regulatory T cells in long-lasting Graves disease. Time point defined: persistent/refractory GD, antithyroid drugs over 5 years with positive TRAb. The authors made the TCR library using RNA they extracted from PBMCs. According to the study, TCR beta libraries were built with iRepertoire HTBI primers and CDR3-region Arm-PCR. Using its own MiXCR run on the multiplex PCR reads, TCRdb lists one record per CDR3 protein. The repertoire holds roughly 470,000 distinct CDR3 sequences, with less than 25% as singletons. This sample comprised peripheral blood mononuclear cells (PBMCs), obtained when the disease was refractory, from a patient treated with antithyroid drugs. The receptors were gathered from a female donor with Graves disease.

At least ten counts were recorded for this clonotype. The chain joins TRBV11-2 to TRBJ2-7; either TRBD1 or TRBD2 may fit D (6 bases each). V was trimmed by 3 bases and J by 6 bases, leaving 18 bases between them. The CDR3 runs 15 residues. Germline loops: CDR1 SGHAT, CDR2 FQNNGV. The CDR3 spells CASSFGTGALTEQYF. CDR3 sequence (DNA): TGTGCCAGCAGCTTTGGGACGGGGGCTTTAACCGAGCAGTACTTC.

This clonotype has ten or more counts. The chain has TRBV20-1 and TRBJ1-5; D is possibly TRBD1 (5 bases). Trimming left V 6 bases short and J 1 base short, with 13 bases between. CDR3 length: 14 amino acids. In germline, CDR1 is DFQATT, CDR2 SNEGSKA (reference sequence). Here the CDR3 reads CSAQGPESNQPQHF. The CDR3 DNA follows: TGCAGTGCCCAGGGACCTGAGAGCAATCAGCCCCAGCATTTT.

This clonotype was observed a few times. J is TRBJ2-5 and V is TRBV4-1; maybe TRBD2 (5 bases). Trimming removed 3 bases at V and 5 bases at J, with 13 bases between. There are 14 residues in the CDR3. The germline V gene encodes CDR1 MGHRA and CDR2 YSYEKL. CDR3 DNA sequence: TGCGCCAGCAGCCACGTGATCCGCGGGGAGACCCAGTACTTC. Its protein is CASSHVIRGETQYF.

This chain uses TRBV7-9 with TRBJ1-5, with TRBD1 matching over 8 bases. Per germline, CDR1 SEHNR and CDR2 FQNEAQ (reference sequence). Trimming took 3 bases from V and 3 from J; bases not matched to a gene: 10. The CDR3 is made up of 17 amino acids. DNA for the CDR3: TGTGCCAGCAGCTTGTCACGCGGACAGGGACTCAATCAGCCCCAGCATTTT. Translating it yields CASSLSRGQGLNQPQHF.

In this sample, this clonotype turned up many times. V usage is TRBV28 and J usage is TRBJ2-2, with a tentative D call TRBD2 (5 bases). Per the germline V gene, CDR1 is MDHEN and CDR2 is SYDVKM. Deletions cut 3 bases from V and 0 bases from J, with 20 bases between. The CDR3 is 19 residues long. The CDR3 protein is CASSLFFRGLKTNTGELFF. CDR3 nucleotides: TGTGCCAGCAGTTTGTTCTTTCGCGGACTCAAGACGAACACCGGGGAGCTGTTTTTT.

The chain joins TRBV11-2 to TRBJ2-5; 8 bases align to TRBD2. V dropped 4 bases and J dropped 3; count of bases not matched to a gene: 4. The CDR3 is made up of 14 amino acids. Germline V gene sequence: CDR1 SGHAT, CDR2 FQNNGV. The DNA for the CDR3 is TGTGCCAGCAGCTCTTCAGCGGGAGAAGAGACCCAGTACTTC. This gives the protein CASSSSAGEETQYF.

This clonotype has more than one count but fewer than ten. The rearrangement links TRBV9 to TRBJ2-2; D ambiguous. The V and J ends lost 0 bases and 4 bases respectively, with 10 bases between them. Germline assignment: CDR1 SGDLS and CDR2 YYNGEE. The CDR3 runs to 15 residues. In nucleotides, the CDR3 is TGTGCCAGCAGCGTAGTTGGGGAATTCACCGGGGAGCTGTTTTTT. Amino acids: CASSVVGEFTGELFF.

This clonotype was seen repeatedly, ten times or more. This chain joins TRBV12-3 or TRBV12-4 and TRBJ1-1; tentatively, D is TRBD1 (5 bases). V was trimmed by 1 base and J by 7 bases, leaving 7 bases between them. CDR3 length equals 12 residues. CDR3 sequence: CASSLVQGEAFF. CDR3 coding DNA: TGTGCCAGCAGTTTAGTGCAGGGTGAAGCTTTCTTT.

This clonotype came up many times. J is TRBJ2-5 and V is TRBV7-8; maybe TRBD2 (5 bases). Germline lookup yields CDR1 SGHVS and CDR2 FQNEAQ. This CDR3 comprises 17 residues. V was trimmed by 3 bases and J by 2 bases, leaving 19 bases between them. CDR3 loop: CASSFWGVPKNQETQYF. The CDR3 DNA sequence: TGTGCCAGCAGCTTCTGGGGAGTCCCCAAGAATCAAGAGACCCAGTACTTC.

This clonotype came up many times. The chain joins TRBV28 to TRBJ1-5; possibly TRBD1 for D (6 bases). The V end lost 4 bases, the J end lost 0 bases, and 13 bases lay between the germline ends. The CDR3 has 16 residues. Per the germline V gene, CDR1 is MDHEN and CDR2 is SYDVKM. CDR3 sequence (DNA): TGTGCCAGCAGTTACAGGGAAATCTATAGCAATCAGCCCCAGCATTTT. Protein product: CASSYREIYSNQPQHF. The variable domain in full, with the rest retrieved from reference TRBV28 and TRBJ1-5, is DVKVTQSSRYLVKRTGEKVFLECVQDMDHENMFWYRQDPGLGLRLIYFSYDVKMKEKGDIPEGYSVSREKKERFSLILESASTNQTSMYLCASSYREIYSNQPQHFGDGTRLSIL.

As DNA, the CDR3 is TGTGCCTGGGGGACAGGGATTACTGAAGCTTTCTTT. Its protein is CAWGTGITEAFF. This chain connects TRBV30 to TRBJ1-1; TRBD1 matches 9 bases. V shed 5 bases, J shed 5 bases, and the junction held 3 bases outside the gene matches. CDR1 is GTSNPN and CDR2 is SVGIG in the germline V gene (reference sequence). This CDR3 contains 12 residues.

This clonotype showed up many times. This chain links TRBV20-1 with TRBJ1-2; weak D call: TRBD1 (5 bases). CDR3 size: 13 residues. Germline V lookup: CDR1 DFQATT, CDR2 SNEGSKA (reference sequence). Trimming took 0 bases from V and 6 from J, leaving 11 bases between them. The CDR3 bases are TGCAGTGCTAGAGATCTGGGGCCCCATGGCTACACCTTC. Its protein is CSARDLGPHGYTF.

The rearrangement uses TRBV27 and TRBJ2-2; unclear D gene. CDR1 and CDR2 (germline): MNHEY, SMNVEV (reference sequence). The CDR3 consists of 11 residues. Deletions cut 6 bases from V and 8 bases from J, with 7 bases between. The CDR3 loop reads CASREYGELFF. CDR3 in DNA: TGTGCCAGCAGGGAGTATGGGGAGCTGTTTTTT.

This clonotype was seen many times. This chain's CDR3 is CASSYSTGTYYGYTF. Written as DNA, the CDR3 is TGTGCCAGCAGTTACTCGACAGGGACGTACTATGGCTACACCTTC. The chain combines TRBV6-5 with TRBJ1-2; 7 positions agree with TRBD1. There are 15 residues in the CDR3. The germline V gene encodes CDR1 MNHEY and CDR2 SVGAGI. J was trimmed by 3 bases and V by 0 bases; bases with no gene match: 4.

Only a few counts were recorded for this clonotype. The chain joins TRBV28 to TRBJ1-5; D unresolved. The germline CDR1 and CDR2 sequences are MDHEN and SYDVKM. V was shortened by 0 bases and J by 0 bases, with 9 bases between the two germline ends. This CDR3 is built from 16 residues. The CDR3: CASSLWGSNSNQPQHF. Written as DNA, the CDR3 is TGTGCCAGCAGTTTATGGGGGAGTAATAGCAATCAGCCCCAGCATTTT.

This clonotype was seen repeatedly, ten times or more. The J gene is TRBJ2-7, the V gene TRBV2, with D perhaps TRBD1 or TRBD2 (6 bases each). From germline, CDR1 is SNHLY and CDR2 FYNNEI. The CDR3 sequence is 13 residues long. Trimming stripped 5 bases from V and 1 base from J, with 9 bases between. The CDR3 sequence is CASSKGGSYEQYF. CDR3 bases: TGTGCCAGCAGTAAAGGGGGGTCCTACGAGCAGTACTTC.

This chain links TRBV24-1 with TRBJ2-7, with 10 positions matching TRBD2. Germline V gene sequence: CDR1 KGHDR, CDR2 SFDVKD. Trimming at V came to 5 bases and at J to 6 bases, leaving 6 bases not matched to a gene. The CDR3 consists of 14 residues. The CDR3 sequence is CATSALAGEAEQYF. For the CDR3, the DNA is TGTGCCACCAGTGCTCTAGCGGGAGAAGCCGAGCAGTACTTC.

This clonotype was counted ten times or more. The J gene is TRBJ1-1, the V gene TRBV27, with 10 bases lining up with TRBD1. Germline V lookup: CDR1 MNHEY, CDR2 SMNVEV (reference sequence). The CDR3 is made up of 18 amino acids. Germline trimming cut 2 bases from V and 5 bases from J; bases unmatched to any gene: 14. The CDR3, as DNA: TGTGCCAGCAGTTTAAGGGGAATGGGACAGGGGCTTTGGACTGAAGCTTTCTTT. Amino acids: CASSLRGMGQGLWTEAFF.

The rearrangement joins TRBV7-8 to TRBJ2-5; 7 bases are shared with TRBD2. V lost 5 bases and J lost 7; bases outside the gene matches: 13. Germline V gives CDR1 SGHVS, CDR2 FQNEAQ. The CDR3 is made up of 15 amino acids. DNA of the CDR3: TGTGCCAGCAGCCCCCGGACTAGAGGGATGGGGACCCAGTACTTC. This gives the protein CASSPRTRGMGTQYF.

This clonotype was picked up many times. The chain links TRBV7-2 to TRBJ1-2; 7 nucleotides match TRBD1. Germline V gene data show CDR1 as SGHTA and CDR2 as FQGNSA. The CDR3 covers 14 residues. The junction had 6 bases not matched to a gene; V was cut back by 4 bases and J by 4 bases. The chain's CDR3 is CASSYIDRVYGYTF. CDR3 nucleotides: TGTGCCAGCAGCTACATCGACAGGGTCTATGGCTACACCTTC.

There are a few counts of this clonotype. The chain links TRBV18 to TRBJ2-2; 8 positions agree with TRBD2. Germline assignment: CDR1 KGHSH and CDR2 LQKENI. The V and J ends lost 4 bases and 5 bases, in that order; junction bases with no gene match: 6. The CDR3 extends over 15 amino acids. The CDR3 protein is CASSRFSGTTGELFF. CDR3 sequence (DNA): TGTGCCAGCTCACGTTTTAGCGGGACGACCGGGGAGCTGTTTTTT.

This clonotype was observed at least ten times. This chain uses TRBV20-1 with TRBJ2-5; the D is unclear. The CDR3 contains 12 residues. CDR1 is DFQATT and CDR2 is SNEGSKA in the germline V gene (reference sequence). With 3 bases removed from V and 5 bases from J, the gap between germline ends came to 10 bases. The CDR3 region has the DNA TGCAGTGCTAGTACGCTGATGGAGACCCAGTACTTC. Translated: CSASTLMETQYF.

The sample holds many counts of this clonotype. The rearrangement links TRBV2 to TRBJ1-2, with 8 bases fitting TRBD1. CDR1 and CDR2 (germline): SNHLY, FYNNEI. The CDR3 is made up of 14 amino acids. V was clipped by 4 bases and J by 8 bases; unmatched bases: 9. As DNA, the CDR3 is TGTGCCAGCAGTGGGCTACAGGGGGAAGACGGCTACACCTTC. Its translation is CASSGLQGEDGYTF.

This clonotype came up a few times. The chain couples TRBV7-9 to TRBJ2-1; D unclear. The ends were cut back, 8 bases at V and 7 bases at J, with 12 bases in the middle. The CDR3 loop spans 12 amino acids. The V gene's germline CDR1 is SEHNR and CDR2 FQNEAQ (reference sequence). The DNA of the CDR3 is TGTGCCAGCGGGGAATTGGGGAATGAGCAGTTCTTC. It yields the protein CASGELGNEQFF.

This clonotype turned up a few times. This chain connects TRBV15 to TRBJ1-3, with D possibly matching TRBD1 (6 bases). Trimming left V 0 bases short and J 0 bases short, with 6 bases between. The germline gives CDR1 LNHNV, CDR2 YYDKDF (reference sequence). The CDR3 is made up of 15 amino acids. This CDR3 reads CATSREGGSGNTIYF. The CDR3 DNA follows: TGTGCCACCAGCAGAGAAGGGGGCTCTGGAAACACCATATATTTT.

This clonotype occurred a few times. CDR3 region: CASSPGGGPGTF. The CDR3 region has the DNA TGTGCCAGCAGCCCCGGGGGAGGGCCAGGCACCTTC. The rearrangement joins TRBV5-4 to TRBJ1-2; D may be TRBD1 (5 bases). The CDR3 is 12 amino acids. CDR1 is SGHNT and CDR2 is YYREEE in the germline V gene (reference sequence). Trimming cost V 4 bases and J 13 bases, with 17 bases left between them.

This clonotype was observed at least ten times. The rearrangement uses TRBV20-1 and TRBJ1-4, with D uncertain. V dropped 5 bases and J dropped 8 bases, with 18 bases sitting between them. Germline V CDR1 and CDR2: DFQATT, SNEGSKA (reference sequence). This CDR3 has 14 residues. This CDR3 is CSAARDGGGEKLFF. Here the CDR3 DNA reads TGCAGTGCTGCCCGGGATGGCGGAGGGGAAAAACTGTTTTTT.

This sequence joins TRBV6-2 or TRBV6-3 and TRBJ1-5, with D possibly matching TRBD1 (6 bases). Germline V gene lookup returns CDR1 MNHEY and CDR2 SVGEGT. Trimming took 2 bases from V and 5 from J, leaving 22 bases between them. The CDR3 sequence is 18 residues long. Here the CDR3 reads CASSYHPPGTRGDQPQHF. CDR3 nucleotides: TGTGCCAGCAGTTACCATCCTCCCGGGACGAGGGGGGATCAGCCCCAGCATTTT.

This clonotype has more than one count but fewer than ten. CDR3 residues: CASSRTKDIQYF. CDR3 DNA sequence: TGTGCCAGCAGCCGGACTAAAGACATTCAGTACTTC. The rearrangement links TRBV12-3 or TRBV12-4 to TRBJ2-4; maybe TRBD2 (6 bases). Trimming removed 6 bases at V and 8 bases at J, with 11 bases between. The CDR3 covers 12 residues.

This clonotype showed up just a few times. This chain joins TRBV5-5 and TRBJ2-7; D may be TRBD2 (6 bases). Trimming cost V 3 bases and J 4 bases, with 20 bases left between them. This CDR3 is built from 16 residues. Germline CDR1 SGHKS, CDR2 YYEKEE (reference sequence). CDR3 loop: CASSWGRPPGDYEQYF. Here the CDR3 DNA reads TGTGCCAGCAGCTGGGGAAGACCTCCGGGGGATTACGAGCAGTACTTC.